Shown below are 28 T cell receptor beta chains from a single sample sequenced in a study of response to subunit inactivated influenza vaccine. TCRdb reanalysed the RT-PCR reads using MiXCR and keeps one entry per CDR3 protein. The sample holds around 480,000 distinct CDR3 sequences, 16% seen once. This specimen was CD4+ T cells sorted from PBMCs, taken around 2 years after vaccination. All receptors derive from a man between 50 and 75 years old who received an inactivated influenza vaccine.

This clonotype has just a few counts. This sequence joins TRBV6-2 or TRBV6-3 and TRBJ2-1, with TRBD2 identical over 12 bases. Germline V gene lookup returns CDR1 MNHEY and CDR2 SVGEGT. J lost 3 bases, V lost 7 bases, and 10 bases had no gene match. The CDR3 is 17 amino acids. The CDR3 DNA is TGTGCCAGCATTGGACTAGCGGGAATCCAAAACTACAATGAGCAGTTCTTC. As protein: CASIGLAGIQNYNEQFF.

This clonotype was seen many times. The chain links TRBV9 to TRBJ2-5; D unclear. Trimming removed 3 bases from V and 1 base from J, with 7 bases in between. The CDR3 contains 13 residues. CDR1 SGDLS and CDR2 YYNGEE come from the germline V gene. CDR3 DNA: TGTGCCAGCAGCGCCTCGGGCCAAGAGACCCAGTACTTC. This codes for CASSASGQETQYF.

The V gene is TRBV7-2, the J gene TRBJ2-6, with TRBD1 identical over 11 bases. This CDR3 is 16 amino acids long. Trimming took 5 bases from V and 1 from J; bases not matched to a gene: 1. Germline V gives CDR1 SGHTA, CDR2 FQGNSA. The CDR3 coding sequence is TGTGCCAGCAGCCGGGACAGGGGGTCTGGGGCCAACGTCCTGACTTTC. It codes for CASSRDRGSGANVLTF. Full variable domain (remainder filled in from reference TRBV7-2 and TRBJ2-6): GAGVSQSPSNKVTEKGKDVELRCDPISGHTALYWYRQSLGQGLEFLIYFQGNSAPDKSGLPSDRFSAERTGGSVSTLTIQRTQQEDSAVYLCASSRDRGSGANVLTFGAGSRLTVL.

This clonotype was detected only a few times. The V and J genes are TRBV30 and TRBJ1-2; D gene unclear. This CDR3 has 11 residues. Deletions cut 4 bases from V and 7 bases from J, with 10 bases between. Per germline, CDR1 GTSNPN and CDR2 SVGIG (reference sequence). The CDR3 DNA is TGTGCCTGGACCGGGAGCGGTGGCTACACCTTC. Amino acids: CAWTGSGGYTF.

The sample holds a few counts of this clonotype. V usage is TRBV7-2 and J usage is TRBJ1-2; D gene uncertain. The V end lost 5 bases, the J end lost 7 bases, and 14 bases lay between the germline ends. CDR1 is SGHTA and CDR2 is FQGNSA in the germline V gene. The CDR3 runs to 13 residues. CDR3 residues: CASSQQKERGYTF. The CDR3 region has the DNA TGTGCCAGCAGCCAACAAAAAGAGCGTGGCTACACCTTC.

The rearrangement joins TRBV5-1 to TRBJ2-3; D unresolved. CDR1 SGHRS and CDR2 YFSETQ come from the germline V gene. The V end was cut by 4 bases, the J end by 1 base, with 13 bases between. The CDR3 is made up of 15 amino acids. CDR3 nucleotides: TGCGCCAGCAGCGCCAGTGGAGAGGGCACAGATACGCAGTATTTT. Translated: CASSASGEGTDTQYF.

The rearrangement links TRBV6-2 or TRBV6-3 to TRBJ2-5; D unclear. The V gene lost 7 bases and the J gene lost 4 bases, with 16 bases spanning the gap. The CDR3 is 14 residues long. Looked up from germline, CDR1 is MNHEY and CDR2 is SVGEGT. CDR3 in DNA: TGTGCCAGCACCCGGGCCTTGTCCGGAGAGACCCAGTACTTC. Residues: CASTRALSGETQYF.

This clonotype was observed a handful of times. The chain joins TRBV7-9 to TRBJ2-7; D uncertain. The V end was cut by 5 bases, the J end by 5 bases, with 10 bases between. The CDR3 loop spans 12 amino acids. CDR1 SEHNR and CDR2 FQNEAQ come from the germline V gene (reference sequence). The DNA of the CDR3 is TGTGCCAGCAGCCGTCGGAACGACGAGCAGTACTTC. Its protein is CASSRRNDEQYF.

In its sample, this clonotype was seen a few times. This rearrangement joins TRBV12-3 or TRBV12-4 to TRBJ2-1; 9 bases are shared with TRBD1. Trimming removed 4 bases from V and 0 bases from J; junction bases left unmatched: 4. The CDR3 sequence is 16 residues long. CDR3 in amino acids: CASSYGTGPSYNEQFF. In DNA, the CDR3 is TGTGCCAGCAGTTATGGGACAGGGCCCTCCTACAATGAGCAGTTCTTC.

The chain combines TRBV29-1 with TRBJ2-1, with 8 bases lining up with TRBD2. V gave up 2 bases and J gave up 7 bases; unmatched junction bases: 10. The CDR3 length is 15 residues. CDR1 is SQVTM, CDR2 ANQGSEA, per germline. CDR3 nucleotides: TGCAGCGTTGAACACCGGGAGGGCCGTTTAAATGAGCAGTTCTTC. Protein: CSVEHREGRLNEQFF.

This clonotype was counted only a few times. It may be a read error: a sequence one base away is much more abundant. V gene TRBV12-3 or TRBV12-4 combines with J gene TRBJ1-5; D ambiguous. The end of the DNA aligns better with TRBJ2-3, so the J call may be wrong. The CDR3 consists of 13 residues. CDR3 residues: CASSLISNQPQYF. The CDR3 DNA sequence: TGTGCCAGCAGTTTAATCAGCAATCAGCCCCAGTATTTT.

This clonotype has a handful of counts. This chain uses TRBV19 with TRBJ1-2; D is unresolved. The CDR3 has 16 residues. Germline-derived CDR1 and CDR2 are LNHDA and SQIVND (reference sequence). Trimming took off 6 bases at V and 0 bases at J, with 17 bases between the two ends. The CDR3 coding sequence is TGTGCCAGTAGCTCTTTAACATGGAGAGCTAACTATGGCTACACCTTC. Its translation: CASSSLTWRANYGYTF.

This clonotype has just a few counts. V is TRBV2 and J is TRBJ2-7, with D perhaps TRBD2 (5 bases). In germline, CDR1 is SNHLY, CDR2 FYNNEI. The germline V and J ends were trimmed by 4 bases and 4 bases, with 14 bases remaining between them. The CDR3 is 14 residues long. CDR3 loop: CASSGGGREYEQYF. In nucleotides, the CDR3 is TGTGCCAGCAGTGGCGGAGGACGGGAATACGAGCAGTACTTC.

This clonotype was detected a few times. CDR3 in amino acids: CASSERALITQYF. The CDR3 nucleotides read TGTGCCAGCAGTGAAAGGGCTCTCATTACGCAGTATTTT. The rearrangement links TRBV2 to TRBJ2-3, with D unresolved. Trimming removed 2 bases at V and 8 bases at J, with 11 bases between. CDR3 length: 13 residues. CDR1 and CDR2 (germline): SNHLY, FYNNEI.

The chain has TRBV5-1 and TRBJ1-1; D not resolved. CDR3 length: 14 residues. Germline V lookup: CDR1 SGHRS, CDR2 YFSETQ. Trimming took 5 bases from V and 1 from J, leaving 12 bases between them. CDR3 sequence: CASSRMSENTEAFF. The CDR3 DNA sequence: TGCGCCAGCAGTAGGATGTCAGAGAACACTGAAGCTTTCTTT.

The chain couples TRBV18 to TRBJ2-7; D gene unclear. This CDR3 region has 12 residues. The V and J ends lost 0 bases and 6 bases respectively, with 6 bases between them. Germline CDR1 reads KGHSH; CDR2 reads LQKENI. CDR3 residues: CASSPPTGEQYF. The CDR3 coding sequence is TGTGCCAGCTCACCACCCACGGGCGAGCAGTACTTC.

The CDR3 nucleotides read TGTGCCAGCAGTTTGATTGGAGCGGGAGGGGGTGAGCAGTTCTTC. Its translation: CASSLIGAGGGEQFF. V is TRBV28 and J is TRBJ2-1; TRBD2 agrees at 10 bases. Germline V gene sequence: CDR1 MDHEN, CDR2 SYDVKM. This CDR3 contains 15 residues. V lost 3 bases, J lost 9 bases, and 8 bases stayed unmatched.

This clonotype was observed a handful of times. The chain employs TRBV11-2 and TRBJ2-7, with D perhaps matching TRBD1 or TRBD2 (5 bases each). This CDR3 region has 11 residues. From germline, CDR1 is SGHAT and CDR2 FQNNGV. Between the trimmed V and J ends, which lost 1 base and 12 bases, there was a span of 10 bases. CDR3 in DNA: TGTGCCAGCAGCTTAGGACGGGACCTGTACTTC. This translates into CASSLGRDLYF.

This rearrangement joins TRBV4-3 to TRBJ1-1; weak D call: TRBD1 (5 bases). Trimming shortened V by 4 bases and J by 5 bases, and 17 bases separated the two germline ends. The length of the CDR3 is 15 residues. The germline gives CDR1 LGHNA, CDR2 YSLEER. CDR3 nucleotide sequence: TGCGCCAGCAGCCCTAACCCCAGGGTTCGGACTGAAGCTTTCTTT. Translating gives CASSPNPRVRTEAFF.

In its sample, this clonotype was seen a few times. The chain links TRBV20-1 to TRBJ2-7; TRBD2 agrees at 13 bases. Trimming cost V 3 bases and J 4 bases; bases outside gene matches: 0. Germline V gene lookup returns CDR1 DFQATT and CDR2 SNEGSKA (reference sequence). The CDR3 extends over 13 amino acids. DNA of the CDR3: TGCAGTGCTAGGGGACTAGCGGGATACGAGCAGTACTTC. Its protein product is CSARGLAGYEQYF.

The genes are TRBV20-1 and TRBJ2-4; possible D gene TRBD1, 6 bases. CDR1 and CDR2 from the germline V gene are DFQATT and SNEGSKA (reference sequence). This CDR3 is 13 amino acids long. The V end lost 1 base, the J end lost 8 bases, and 12 bases lay between the germline ends. The CDR3, as DNA: TGCAGTGCTAGAGGGCAGGGGATAGACATTCAGTACTTC. Amino acids: CSARGQGIDIQYF.

This clonotype occurred a few times. This chain links TRBV20-1 with TRBJ2-3; D not certain. The CDR3 contains 12 residues. The germline gives CDR1 DFQATT, CDR2 SNEGSKA (reference sequence). Trimming shortened V by 2 bases and J by 6 bases, and 9 bases separated the two germline ends. The CDR3 DNA reads as TGCAGTGCTAGAAAGGGCCAGGATACGCAGTATTTT. It yields the protein CSARKGQDTQYF.

The chain has TRBV6-5 and TRBJ1-5; 8 bases align to TRBD1. The CDR3 runs 14 residues. Germline CDR1 is MNHEY and CDR2 is SVGAGI. Losses at the gene ends were 6 bases for V and 5 bases for J; bases not matched to a gene: 6. This CDR3 is CASRTGVTDQPQHF. The CDR3, as DNA: TGTGCCAGCAGGACAGGGGTAACTGATCAGCCCCAGCATTTT.

This clonotype was observed a few times. The rearrangement links TRBV29-1 to TRBJ2-7; D perhaps matches TRBD2 (5 bases). Germline CDR1 reads SQVTM; CDR2 reads ANQGSEA. The CDR3 totals 13 residues. V lost 4 bases, J lost 1 base, and 11 bases lay in between. CDR3 amino acids: CSVGRPGSYEQYF. As DNA, the CDR3 is TGCAGCGTTGGGAGGCCGGGATCCTACGAGCAGTACTTC.

V is TRBV6-1 and J is TRBJ2-4; D may be TRBD2 (5 bases). CDR3 length: 13 residues. Trimming removed 6 bases at V and 6 bases at J, with 12 bases between. Germline-derived CDR1 and CDR2 are MNHNS and SASEGT. CDR3 nucleotide sequence: TGTGCCAGCAGGGAGGTTCGTGGAAACATTCAGTACTTC. Protein product: CASREVRGNIQYF.

This clonotype was found a few times. This sequence joins TRBV18 and TRBJ1-1; D may be TRBD1 (6 bases). CDR1 and CDR2 (germline): KGHSH, LQKENI. Trimming left V 3 bases short and J 4 bases short, with 12 bases between. This CDR3 spans 14 amino acids. The CDR3 is CASSPTTGITEAFF. The CDR3 DNA reads as TGTGCCAGCTCACCGACTACAGGGATCACTGAAGCTTTCTTT. Complete variable domain (other parts from reference TRBV18 and TRBJ1-1): NAGVMQNPRHLVRRRGQEARLRCSPMKGHSHVYWYRQLPEEGLKFMVYLQKENIIDESGMPKERFSAEFPKEGPSILRIQQVVRGDSAAYFCASSPTTGITEAFFGQGTRLTVV.

This clonotype was counted at least ten times. This chain connects TRBV4-3 to TRBJ2-3; maybe TRBD2 (5 bases). Germline V lookup: CDR1 LGHNA, CDR2 YSLEER. With 0 bases removed from V and 1 base from J, the gap between germline ends came to 8 bases. The CDR3 runs 15 residues. This chain's CDR3 is CASSQDHGGTDTQYF. The DNA of the CDR3 is TGCGCCAGCAGCCAAGATCACGGGGGCACAGATACGCAGTATTTT.

This clonotype appeared many times. This chain uses TRBV9 with TRBJ2-7; D uncertain. This CDR3 is built from 11 residues. Germline V gene sequence: CDR1 SGDLS, CDR2 YYNGEE. V was pared by 7 bases and J by 5 bases, with 10 bases between. The chain's CDR3 is CASPRSHEQYF. The DNA for the CDR3 is TGTGCCAGCCCCAGGTCCCACGAGCAGTACTTC.